A single sample is the source of the 29 T cell receptor beta chains below, sequenced in a study of lymphopenia after photon versus proton radiotherapy. Some clones are missing from TCRdb's copy, which holds only in-frame ones; the method was immunoSEQ multiplex PCR. The data show approximately 91,000 clones, 80% to 90% seen once. The sequences come from peripheral blood, collected from a patient treated with proton-based radiotherapy. All receptors derive from a man in his sixties with pancreatic cancer.

The rearrangement links TRBV23-1 to TRBJ2-5; no clear D. TRBV23-1 is an ORF, and what it does is uncertain. The CDR3 totals 12 residues. Trimming left V 4 bases short and J 0 bases short, with 3 bases between. CDR3 protein: CASSPYQETQYF. CDR3 in DNA: TGCGCCAGCAGTCCGTACCAAGAGACCCAGTACTTC.

This sequence joins TRBV6-6 and TRBJ2-6, with TRBD1 as a possible D gene (6 bases). Deletions cut 7 bases from V and 0 bases from J, with 10 bases between. CDR3 size: 15 residues. Germline lookup yields CDR1 MNHNY and CDR2 SVGAGI (reference sequence). In nucleotides, the CDR3 is TGTGCCAGCAAGGGGACAACCTCTGGGGCCAACGTCCTGACTTTC. As protein: CASKGTTSGANVLTF.

The rearrangement joins TRBV5-5 to TRBJ2-3; D call uncertain. Trimming removed 0 bases from V and 0 bases from J, with 11 bases in between. From germline, CDR1 is SGHKS and CDR2 YYEKEE (reference sequence). The CDR3 sequence is 16 residues long. CDR3 nucleotide sequence: TGTGCCAGCAGCTTGGTTTCGCGGACGAGCACAGATACGCAGTATTTT. Translating it yields CASSLVSRTSTDTQYF.

This sequence joins TRBV5-4 and TRBJ2-5; 11 nucleotides align to TRBD2. Per the germline V gene, CDR1 is SGHNT and CDR2 is YYREEE (reference sequence). Unmatched junction bases numbered 6, after V lost 5 bases and J lost 0 bases. This CDR3 has 16 residues. The CDR3 region has the DNA TGTGCCAGCAGGAGGACTAGCGGGCTGTACCAAGAGACCCAGTACTTC. The encoded protein is CASRRTSGLYQETQYF.

This clone was seen only a few times. This CDR3 is CASSLKLGGTSQETQYF. The CDR3, as DNA: TGTGCCAGCAGTTTAAAGCTGGGCGGGACCAGCCAAGAGACCCAGTACTTC. The J gene is TRBJ2-5, the V gene TRBV27; weak D call: TRBD2 (6 bases). Per germline, CDR1 MNHEY and CDR2 SMNVEV (reference sequence). V was trimmed by 2 bases and J by 1 base, leaving 17 bases between them. The CDR3 has 17 amino acids.

The chain carries TRBV10-2 and TRBJ1-5; the D gene is possibly TRBD1 (5 bases). This CDR3 is 15 amino acids long. The V gene's germline CDR1 is WSHSY and CDR2 SAAADI. The V gene lost 0 bases and the J gene lost 1 base, with 7 bases spanning the gap. CDR3 in DNA: TGCGCCAGCAGTGAGTCGGGGGGGAGCAATCAGCCCCAGCATTTT. Its protein product is CASSESGGSNQPQHF.

CDR3 nucleotide sequence: TGCAGCGCCCTTGACAGGGCTGGGGCCAACGTCCTGACTTTC. It specifies CSALDRAGANVLTF. The chain uses TRBV29-1 and TRBJ2-6, with 7 bases matching TRBD1. V lost 7 bases to trimming and J lost 2 bases; unmatched junction nucleotides: 5. The CDR3 totals 14 residues. Germline V CDR1 and CDR2: SQVTM, ANQGSEA.

The chain has TRBV5-1 and TRBJ2-5, with 8 bases identical to TRBD2. Germline V gene data show CDR1 as SGHRS and CDR2 as YFSETQ. The V segment lost 2 bases and the J segment 5 bases; nucleotides outside the gene matches: 8. This CDR3 is 15 amino acids long. CDR3 bases: TGCGCCAGCAGCTTCTCTACGGGAGGGGGGGAGACCCAGTACTTC. It codes for CASSFSTGGGETQYF. The whole variable domain, filled in from reference TRBV5-1 and TRBJ2-5, reads KAGVTQTPRYLIKTRGQQVTLSCSPISGHRSVSWYQQTPGQGLQFLFEYFSETQRNKGNFPGRFSGRQFSNSRSEMNVSTLELGDSALYLCASSFSTGGGETQYFGPGTRLLVL.

The rearrangement links TRBV28 to TRBJ2-5; either TRBD1 or TRBD2 may supply D (6 bases each). The CDR3 covers 13 residues. V lost 8 bases to trimming and J lost 5 bases, with 15 bases between them. CDR1 and CDR2 (germline): MDHEN, SYDVKM. CDR3 sequence reads: CASSSTGAETQYF. CDR3 nucleotide sequence: TGTGCCAGCTCCTCCACGGGGGCGGAGACCCAGTACTTC.

This rearrangement joins TRBV28 to TRBJ2-3, with D uncertain. Germline CDR1 is MDHEN and CDR2 is SYDVKM. This CDR3 is 20 amino acids long. V was trimmed by 6 bases and J by 3 bases, leaving 31 bases between them. In nucleotides, the CDR3 is TGTGCCAGCAGCCTGCCTTCTACCCCTATTAACAGCGAAGTAACAGATACGCAGTATTTT. Its translation: CASSLPSTPINSEVTDTQYF.

The chain joins TRBV18 to TRBJ2-7; D uncertain. CDR3 length equals 12 residues. Germline lookup yields CDR1 KGHSH and CDR2 LQKENI. V was clipped by 4 bases and J by 3 bases, with 7 bases between them. The CDR3 loop is CASSQSDYEQYF. CDR3 DNA: TGTGCCAGCTCACAGAGCGACTACGAGCAGTACTTC.

This clone was detected once. The rearrangement links TRBV11-3 to TRBJ1-1; D is unresolved. CDR3 size: 15 residues. Germline CDR1 reads SGHNT; CDR2 reads YENEEA. V lost 0 bases and J 1 base, leaving 9 bases between the germline ends. This chain's CDR3 is CASSLEGTSNTEAFF. DNA of the CDR3: TGTGCCAGCAGCTTAGAAGGCACCTCGAACACTGAAGCTTTCTTT.

This clone was seen more than once but under ten times. This chain uses TRBV11-2 with TRBJ2-7; 9 bases are a match to TRBD1. Per germline, CDR1 SGHAT and CDR2 FQNNGV. Trimming at V came to 5 bases and at J to 6 bases, leaving 11 bases not matched to a gene. The CDR3 is 15 amino acids. CDR3 protein: CASSRAGTGFFEQYF. Written as DNA, the CDR3 is TGTGCCAGCAGCCGGGCCGGGACAGGGTTTTTCGAGCAGTACTTC.

The chain links TRBV7-2 to TRBJ1-1; D gene uncertain. V was clipped by 4 bases and J by 8 bases, with 14 bases between them. The CDR3 contains 13 residues. Germline CDR1 is SGHTA and CDR2 is FQGNSA. In DNA, the CDR3 is TGTGCCAGCAGCTCATATTCCAGTTCGGAAGCTTTCTTT. It encodes CASSSYSSSEAFF.

The gene calls are TRBV5-6 and TRBJ1-1; tentative D call: TRBD1 (5 bases). Germline V gene lookup returns CDR1 SGHDT and CDR2 YYEEEE. V was clipped by 1 base and J by 3 bases, with 16 bases between them. The CDR3 sequence is 16 residues long. The CDR3 DNA reads TGTGCCAGCAGCTTGCTTTTTGGGGCGCGGGACACTGAAGCTTTCTTT. Its protein product is CASSLLFGARDTEAFF.

The chain is built from TRBV25-1 and TRBJ1-1; D is possibly TRBD1 (6 bases). In germline, CDR1 is MGHDK, CDR2 SYGVNS. Trimming removed 6 bases at V and 7 bases at J, with 18 bases between. The CDR3 is 14 amino acids. Here the CDR3 reads CASREQGPFGEAFF. CDR3 sequence (DNA): TGTGCCAGCAGAGAACAGGGTCCTTTTGGTGAAGCTTTCTTT.

The gene calls are TRBV11-3 and TRBJ2-3; D remains unclear. The V end was cut by 1 base, the J end by 2 bases, with 16 bases between. The CDR3 is 17 residues long. Germline CDR1 and CDR2: SGHNT and YENEEA. CDR3 protein: CASSLAVRLYTTDTQYF. The CDR3, as DNA: TGTGCCAGCAGCTTAGCAGTTCGACTCTACACCACAGATACGCAGTATTTT.

The chain combines TRBV7-9 with TRBJ2-7; tentative D call: TRBD1 (6 bases). The CDR3 has 14 amino acids. Per the germline V gene, CDR1 is SEHNR and CDR2 is FQNEAQ (reference sequence). Deletions cut 4 bases from V and 2 bases from J, with 12 bases between. Here the CDR3 reads CASSSGTTAYEQYF. CDR3 DNA sequence: TGTGCCAGCAGCTCCGGGACAACCGCCTACGAGCAGTACTTC.

The V gene is TRBV5-4, the J gene TRBJ2-7, with TRBD2 matching over 8 bases. The CDR3 sequence is 15 residues long. The germline V gene encodes CDR1 SGHNT and CDR2 YYREEE (reference sequence). V lost 4 bases, J lost 9 bases, and 15 bases stayed unmatched. The CDR3 coding sequence is TGTGCCAGCAGCCCGGGGGGGACACCGACTCCTGGGCAGTACTTC. Translation gives CASSPGGTPTPGQYF.

The rearrangement joins TRBV2 to TRBJ2-5; no clear D gene. The J call may be faulty, since TRBJ2-7 better matches the DNA end. This CDR3 contains 11 residues. CDR1 SNHLY and CDR2 FYNNEI come from the germline V gene. The CDR3 sequence: CASSGYYEQYF. The CDR3 DNA sequence: TGTGCCAGCAGTGGTTACTACGAGCAGTACTTC.

This clone has a single count. The chain carries TRBV18 and TRBJ2-1, with 12 positions matching TRBD2. Germline CDR1 and CDR2: KGHSH and LQKENI. The CDR3 runs to 15 residues. V trimming: 6 bases; J trimming: 10 bases; junction bases outside the gene matches: 10. The CDR3 protein is CASSVGTSGLGEQFF. Written as DNA, the CDR3 is TGTGCCAGCTCTGTTGGGACTAGCGGGTTGGGAGAGCAGTTCTTC.

The rearrangement uses TRBV5-1 and TRBJ2-3; 9 bases fit TRBD1. CDR1 and CDR2 from the germline V gene are SGHRS and YFSETQ. The CDR3 spans 15 residues. The ends lost 0 bases at V and 4 bases at J; junction bases unmatched: 3. CDR3 DNA: TGCGCCAGCAGCTTGGGGGACAGGGAGGCAGATACGCAGTATTTT. This codes for CASSLGDREADTQYF.

This clone has more than one count but fewer than ten. V and J are TRBV7-3 and TRBJ1-2; no firm D call. Trimming removed 3 bases from V and 2 bases from J, with 7 bases in between. There are 13 residues in the CDR3. Germline CDR1 is SGHTA and CDR2 is FQGTGA. The DNA of the CDR3 is TGTGCCAGCAGCTTTGGCGGAAACTATGGCTACACCTTC. Its translation: CASSFGGNYGYTF.

V usage is TRBV18 and J usage is TRBJ2-2; TRBD1 might be the D (6 bases). This CDR3 is 14 amino acids long. CDR1 and CDR2 (germline): KGHSH, LQKENI. The germline V and J ends were trimmed by 3 bases and 5 bases, with 10 bases remaining between them. CDR3 amino acids: CASSPQTGTGELFF. The CDR3 region has the DNA TGTGCCAGCTCACCGCAAACAGGGACCGGGGAGCTGTTTTTT.

V gene TRBV15 combines with J gene TRBJ1-5, with D possibly TRBD1 on 5 matching bases. The CDR3 is 16 amino acids. CDR1 and CDR2 (germline): LNHNV, YYDKDF (reference sequence). Deletions cut 4 bases from V and 1 base from J, with 14 bases between. The CDR3 is CATSTGGALSNQPQHF. CDR3 nucleotides: TGTGCCACCAGCACTGGCGGGGCCTTGAGCAATCAGCCCCAGCATTTT.

The chain has TRBV27 and TRBJ2-3; D is perhaps TRBD1 (6 bases). In germline, CDR1 is MNHEY, CDR2 SMNVEV (reference sequence). V was trimmed by 7 bases and J by 1 base, leaving 27 bases between them. The CDR3 length is 19 residues. CDR3: CASKRVWTAAAPGTDTQYF. The CDR3 DNA is TGTGCCAGCAAAAGGGTATGGACAGCCGCCGCCCCTGGCACAGATACGCAGTATTTT.

This chain joins TRBV2 and TRBJ2-4; 10 bases map to TRBD2. This CDR3 region has 18 residues. The V gene's germline CDR1 is SNHLY and CDR2 FYNNEI. V trimming: 6 bases; J trimming: 4 bases; junction bases outside the gene matches: 15. CDR3 bases: TGTGCCAGCAGACCCACTAGCGGGACCCCCCGTGGGAAAAACATTCAGTACTTC. Translating gives CASRPTSGTPRGKNIQYF.

V is TRBV5-1 and J is TRBJ1-5, with no clear D. CDR3 length: 14 amino acids. V was cut by 1 base and J by 2 bases, with 7 bases left in between. Germline lookup yields CDR1 SGHRS and CDR2 YFSETQ. The CDR3 bases are TGCGCCAGCAGCTTGATAGGTGGCAATCAGCCCCAGCATTTT. Its translation: CASSLIGGNQPQHF.

The chain joins TRBV5-1 to TRBJ2-7; 9 bases fit TRBD2. CDR3 size: 15 residues. The V gene's germline CDR1 is SGHRS and CDR2 YFSETQ. V shed 4 bases, J shed 1 base, and the junction held 6 bases outside the gene matches. The CDR3 spells CASSPLAGVSYEQYF. CDR3 nucleotides: TGCGCCAGCAGCCCGTTAGCGGGAGTTTCCTACGAGCAGTACTTC.